This T cell receptor (beta chain) is from a study of CD8+CD57+ T cells in acquired aplastic anemia. Across the study: CD4+ and CD8+ cells, once sorted, gave DNA averaging about 3.4 ug. Study conclusions and caveats: CD8+ Simpson's diversity in patients was not significantly different from that in controls. Patients and controls shared just under 30 CD8+ CDR3 sequences, highly expressed in patients.

V was clipped by 6 bases and J by 1 base; unmatched bases: 2. The germline V gene has CDR1 SQVTM and CDR2 ANQGSEA. CDR3 size: 13 residues. To note about this clonotype: The antigen is undetermined.

The template for TCR beta VDJ and CDR3 sequence profiling was genomic DNA. TCRdb passed the reads through MiXCR, listing each CDR3 protein once. The sample includes about 48,000 distinct CDR3 sequences, approximately 78% seen only once; the top ten take 34%. The chain has TRBV29-1 and TRBJ1-1; 10 bases map to TRBD1. This TCR was sampled from a human donor in good health, serving as a control. Sequencing was performed on sorted CD4+, CD8+, or CD8+CD57+ T cells (not recorded which) from PBMCs. CDR3: CSVGQGTNTEAFF. CDR3 sequence (DNA): TGCAGCGTGGGACAGGGGACGAACACTGAAGCTTTCTTT. Using reference TRBV29-1 and TRBJ1-1 for the parts outside the CDR3, the full variable domain is SAVISQKPSRDICQRGTSLTIQCQVDSQVTMMFWYRQQPGQSLTLIATANQGSEATYESGFVIDKFPISRPNLTFSTLTVSNMSPEDSSIYLCSVGQGTNTEAFFGQGTRLTVV.